Reported below is one T cell receptor beta chain. This entry is derived from a study of blood T cell repertoires in COVID-19. Study information: COVID-19 samples, acute and convalescent, were from the United States, Italy and Spain. Sample material is recorded as cDNA or gDNA derived from T cells, B-cell-depleted T cells, or PBMCs.

Followed longitudinally, the Seattle patients had been enrolled during active infection. Generated by immunoSEQ multiplex PCR, the TCRdb table keeps only in-frame clones and is missing some. The table lists roughly 460,000 clones, 80% to 90% of them singletons, with about 0.91% in the top ten. Sequenced sample: peripheral blood. The origin of this receptor is a man between 18 and 35 years old with COVID-19, enrolled during active disease.

The CDR3 sequence: CASSLDSPGGADTQYF. CDR3 nucleotide sequence: TGTGCCAGCAGCTTAGATTCTCCAGGAGGGGCAGATACGCAGTATTTT. V gene TRBV11-2 combines with J gene TRBJ2-3; perhaps TRBD2 as D (6 bases). Germline V gene data show CDR1 as SGHAT and CDR2 as FQNNGV. The CDR3 consists of 16 residues. The V end was cut by 0 bases, the J end by 4 bases, with 14 bases between.